This T cell receptor (beta chain) was captured in a study of cytomegalovirus exposure and HLA in healthy donors. As regards this clone: Its antigen is not known.

Trimming took 6 bases from V and 4 from J, leaving 10 bases between them. CDR1 is SGHAT and CDR2 is FQNNGV in the germline V gene. The CDR3 length is 13 residues. This PCR relied on a set of 60 Vbeta primers and 13 Jbeta primers. Repertoires were generated with immunoSEQ multiplex PCR, while TCRdb's copy carries only in-frame clones and drops some. The data contain about 160,000 clones, 84% of them singletons. Regarding the study as a whole: The number of N-insertions in an Asian-associated ancestry cluster was reportedly below the 666-donor mean in a later analysis. It was taken for granted in presence/absence analyses that sequencing depth across donors was roughly uniform.

This chain joins TRBV11-2 and TRBJ1-5; TRBD1 might be the D (6 bases). Sequencing was performed on PBMCs. The sequence was obtained from a man aged 50-59 years in good health and CMV-seropositive. CDR3 protein: CASSWDINQPQHF. Here the CDR3 DNA reads TGTGCCAGCAGTTGGGACATAAATCAGCCCCAGCATTTT.